The T cell receptor beta chain described here comes from a study of cytomegalovirus exposure and HLA in healthy donors. Profiling relied on immunoSEQ multiplex PCR, and the TCRdb table lists in-frame clones only, not all of them. The sample holds around 200,000 clones; just over 85% are singletons and the top ten take around 3%. The CDR3 contains 15 residues. CDR1 and CDR2 (germline): SGHRS, YFSETQ. The ends lost 3 bases at V and 0 bases at J; junction bases unmatched: 2. Sequencing was carried out using PBMCs. The sequence came from a woman aged 18-29 years in good health and CMV-seronegative. This chain uses TRBV5-1 with TRBJ2-1; 8 nucleotides align to TRBD1. The CDR3, as DNA: TGCGCCAGCAGCTGGGGGACAGGCTCCTACAATGAGCAGTTCTTC. This encodes CASSWGTGSYNEQFF.